A selection of T cell receptor beta chains follows, all from one sample in a study of OX40 agonist ivuxolimab in advanced cancers. Measured with immunoSEQ multiplex PCR; TCRdb has only the in-frame clones, and not every one. The sample lists just over 95,000 clones; roughly 90% were seen once. This material consisted of CD4+ or CD8+ T cells sorted from blood, taken in a trial of the OX40 agonist ivuxolimab. The receptors originated from an adult with an advanced solid tumor such as melanoma, head and neck, liver or kidney cancer. Both conserved end residues are part of each CDR3. The D gene is left open where the match is weak. Clone size is shown for a subset of rows, as once, few, many or a class of expanded clone.

cdr3_aa: CASSVGGGTTEAFF; cdr3_nt: TGTGCCAGCAGCGTAGGAGGCGGCACCACTGAAGCTTTCTTT; clone_size: NA; v_call: TRBV9; d_call: NA; j_call: TRBJ1-1
cdr3_aa: CASSRTSYNEQFF; cdr3_nt: TGTGCCAGCAGCAGAACCTCCTACAATGAGCAGTTCTTC; clone_size: NA; v_call: TRBV7-3; d_call: NA; j_call: TRBJ2-1
cdr3_aa: CASSSRTLAYNEQFF; cdr3_nt: TGTGCCAGCAGTTCTCGGACTTTGGCCTACAATGAGCAGTTCTTC; clone_size: NA; v_call: TRBV27; d_call: NA; j_call: TRBJ2-1
cdr3_aa: CASSRNYEQYF; cdr3_nt: TGTGCCAGCAGCCGCAACTACGAGCAGTACTTC; clone_size: NA; v_call: TRBV11-1; d_call: NA; j_call: TRBJ2-7
cdr3_aa: CASSATGAYGYTF; cdr3_nt: TGTGCCAGTAGTGCGACAGGGGCATATGGCTACACCTTC; clone_size: NA; v_call: TRBV19; d_call: TRBD1; j_call: TRBJ1-2
cdr3_aa: CASSDNPPGLSSGANVLTF; cdr3_nt: TGCGCCAGCAGTGATAATCCCCCGGGACTATCCTCTGGGGCCAACGTCCTGACTTTC; clone_size: once; v_call: TRBV10-2; d_call: TRBD2; j_call: TRBJ2-6
cdr3_aa: CASSVGRGNTIYF; cdr3_nt: TGTGCCAGCAGCGTTGGTAGGGGAAACACCATATATTTT; clone_size: NA; v_call: TRBV9; d_call: NA; j_call: TRBJ1-3
cdr3_aa: CASSLPRQTQETQYF; cdr3_nt: TGTGCCAGCAGCTTACCCCGACAGACCCAAGAGACCCAGTACTTC; clone_size: NA; v_call: TRBV7-7; d_call: NA; j_call: TRBJ2-5
cdr3_aa: CASTTDSRRDTEAFF; cdr3_nt: TGTGCCAGTACCACCGATTCTCGCAGGGACACTGAAGCTTTCTTT; clone_size: NA; v_call: TRBV19; d_call: NA; j_call: TRBJ1-1
cdr3_aa: CASSERTPYNEQFF; cdr3_nt: TGTGCCAGCAGTGAGCGGACTCCGTACAATGAGCAGTTCTTC; clone_size: NA; v_call: TRBV2; d_call: NA; j_call: TRBJ2-1
cdr3_aa: CASSALTGSGEAFF; cdr3_nt: TGTGCCAGCAGTGCGCTGACAGGGAGTGGGGAAGCTTTCTTT; clone_size: NA; v_call: TRBV6-6; d_call: TRBD1; j_call: TRBJ1-1
cdr3_aa: CASSSGQLNTIYF; cdr3_nt: TGTGCCAGCAGCTCGGGACAGTTAAACACCATATATTTT; clone_size: few; v_call: TRBV9; d_call: TRBD1; j_call: TRBJ1-3
cdr3_aa: CASSRTTGNTIYF; cdr3_nt: TGTGCCAGCAGCCGGACAACTGGAAACACCATATATTTT; clone_size: NA; v_call: TRBV5-4; d_call: NA; j_call: TRBJ1-3
cdr3_aa: CATSSQGAGANVLTF; cdr3_nt: TGTGCCACCAGCAGTCAAGGGGCTGGGGCCAACGTCCTGACTTTC; clone_size: NA; v_call: TRBV15; d_call: NA; j_call: TRBJ2-6
cdr3_aa: CASSETWRPRNYGYTF; cdr3_nt: TGTGCCAGCAGTGAGACCTGGAGGCCAAGGAACTATGGCTACACCTTC; clone_size: NA; v_call: TRBV6-1; d_call: NA; j_call: TRBJ1-2
cdr3_aa: CASSVGWDEQFF; cdr3_nt: TGTGCCAGCAGCGTCGGTTGGGATGAGCAGTTCTTC; clone_size: NA; v_call: TRBV9; d_call: NA; j_call: TRBJ2-1
cdr3_aa: CASRLRTHYEQYF; cdr3_nt: TGTGCCAGCAGGTTAAGGACCCACTACGAGCAGTACTTC; clone_size: NA; v_call: TRBV11-2; d_call: NA; j_call: TRBJ2-7
cdr3_aa: CASSPRQGYSGANVLTF; cdr3_nt: TGTGCCAGCAGCCCAAGACAGGGTTACTCTGGGGCCAACGTCCTGACTTTC; clone_size: NA; v_call: TRBV7-8; d_call: TRBD1; j_call: TRBJ2-6
cdr3_aa: CASSVNPSGDRGDFTQFF; cdr3_nt: TGTGCCAGCAGCGTAAATCCCAGTGGGGACAGGGGAGACTTTACGCAGTTCTTC; clone_size: NA; v_call: TRBV9; d_call: TRBD1; j_call: TRBJ2-1
cdr3_aa: CASSLDVGRSYEQYF; cdr3_nt: TGTGCCAGCAGCTTGGATGTCGGGAGGTCGTACGAGCAGTACTTC; clone_size: NA; v_call: TRBV5-4; d_call: TRBD2; j_call: TRBJ2-7
cdr3_aa: CSVEGQGKTDTQYF; cdr3_nt: TGCAGCGTTGAGGGACAGGGCAAAACAGATACGCAGTATTTT; clone_size: NA; v_call: TRBV29-1; d_call: TRBD1; j_call: TRBJ2-3
cdr3_aa: CASSIQRGNQPQHF; cdr3_nt: TGTGCCAGTAGTATACAAAGGGGCAATCAGCCCCAGCATTTT; clone_size: NA; v_call: TRBV19; d_call: NA; j_call: TRBJ1-5
cdr3_aa: CASIEPGGTGELFF; cdr3_nt: TGCGCCAGCATAGAACCCGGGGGAACCGGGGAGCTGTTTTTT; clone_size: once; v_call: TRBV10-2; d_call: NA; j_call: TRBJ2-2
cdr3_aa: CASTVSGGYYNEQFF; cdr3_nt: TGTGCCAGCACGGTTAGCGGGGGATACTACAATGAGCAGTTCTTC; clone_size: NA; v_call: TRBV6-1; d_call: TRBD2; j_call: TRBJ2-1
cdr3_aa: CASSELAGDYNEQFF; cdr3_nt: TGTGCCAGCAGCGAGCTAGCGGGGGACTACAATGAGCAGTTCTTC; clone_size: NA; v_call: TRBV9; d_call: TRBD2; j_call: TRBJ2-1
cdr3_aa: CASSLDGFNEKLFF; cdr3_nt: TGCGCCAGCAGCCTGGACGGATTTAATGAAAAACTGTTTTTT; clone_size: NA; v_call: TRBV5-1; d_call: NA; j_call: TRBJ1-4
cdr3_aa: CASSIYRDYNSPLHF; cdr3_nt: TGTGCCAGTAGTATTTACAGGGACTATAATTCACCCCTCCACTTT; clone_size: NA; v_call: TRBV19; d_call: NA; j_call: TRBJ1-6
cdr3_aa: CASRSEGTGGKLFF; cdr3_nt: TGTGCCAGCCGAAGTGAGGGGACAGGTGGAAAACTGTTTTTT; clone_size: NA; v_call: TRBV2; d_call: TRBD1; j_call: TRBJ1-4
cdr3_aa: CASNEGVFYEQYF; cdr3_nt: TGTGCCAGCAATGAGGGAGTCTTCTACGAGCAGTACTTC; clone_size: NA; v_call: TRBV2; d_call: NA; j_call: TRBJ2-7
cdr3_aa: CSVAGVYEQYF; cdr3_nt: TGCAGCGTTGCTGGCGTCTACGAGCAGTACTTC; clone_size: NA; v_call: TRBV29-1; d_call: NA; j_call: TRBJ2-7
cdr3_aa: CASSLGATGGKNYNEQFF; cdr3_nt: TGTGCCAGCAGCTTAGGTGCGACAGGGGGGAAGAACTACAATGAGCAGTTCTTC; clone_size: NA; v_call: TRBV7-8; d_call: TRBD1; j_call: TRBJ2-1
cdr3_aa: CASSPQSKSSSYNSPLHF; cdr3_nt: TGTGCCAGCAGCCCACAGTCCAAATCGAGCTCCTATAATTCACCCCTCCACTTT; clone_size: NA; v_call: TRBV7-8; d_call: NA; j_call: TRBJ1-6
cdr3_aa: CASSSTVYEQYF; cdr3_nt: TGTGCCAGCAGTTCGACGGTCTACGAGCAGTACTTC; clone_size: NA; v_call: TRBV28; d_call: NA; j_call: TRBJ2-7